These T cell receptor beta chains were read from a single sample in a study of T cell repertoires in cytomegalovirus infection. MiXCR, applied by TCRdb to the reads, yields one record per CDR3 protein. This sample has 500,000 or so distinct CDR3 sequences, with approximately 15% found just once. The sample consisted of CD8+ T cells from PBMCs. Receptors were obtained from a human donor in good health (CMV status not recorded). Some clones in this sample may be carry-over from other donors' samples. CDR3s include the opening cysteine and the closing phenylalanine or tryptophan. The D gene is left open where the match is weak. Only some rows state a clone size, as once, few, many or a class for expanded clones.

>TRBJ1-5|TRBD1|TRBV27|many
CASSPSTGESNQPQHF
TGTGCCAGCAGTCCCTCCACAGGGGAGAGCAATCAGCCCCAGCATTTT
>TRBJ2-1|TRBD2|TRBV7-4|many
CASSLRGRSSYNEQFF
TGTGCCAGCAGCTTGCGGGGGAGGAGCTCCTACAATGAGCAGTTCTTC
>TRBJ2-3|NA|TRBV27|NA
CASSFTNTDTQYF
TGTGCCAGCAGTTTCACGAACACAGATACGCAGTATTTT
>TRBJ2-1|NA|TRBV27|NA
CAVTTQGNEQFF
TGTGCCGTCACCACTCAGGGAAATGAGCAGTTCTTC
>TRBJ1-3|TRBD1|TRBV7-4|NA
CASSSPDRASGNTIYF
TGTGCCAGCAGCTCGCCGGACAGGGCGTCTGGAAACACCATATATTTT
>TRBJ2-7|NA|TRBV20-1|NA
CSATSFSSYEQYF
TGCAGTGCTACCAGTTTTAGCTCCTACGAGCAGTACTTC
>TRBJ1-6|TRBD1|TRBV27|NA
CASSLLGQGNNSPLHF
TGTGCCAGCAGTTTATTAGGACAGGGCAATAATTCACCCCTCCACTTT
>TRBJ2-1|NA|TRBV7-2|many
CASSLTSYSNEQFF
TGTGCCAGCAGCTTAACGAGTTATAGTAATGAGCAGTTCTTC
>TRBJ2-1|TRBD2|TRBV7-6|many
CATTPPGLGWGEQFF
TGTGCCACCACACCTCCGGGACTAGGGTGGGGAGAGCAGTTCTTC
>TRBJ2-7|NA|TRBV3-1|few
CASSQVVYEQYF
TGTGCCAGCAGCCAAGTGGTCTACGAGCAGTACTTC
>TRBJ2-5|TRBD2|TRBV27|NA
CASSFATSGRPQGETQYF
TGTGCCAGCAGTTTTGCGACTAGCGGGAGGCCCCAGGGGGAGACCCAGTACTTC
>TRBJ2-7|TRBD1|TRBV10-3|few
CAIRQGHQSYEQYF
TGTGCCATCAGACAGGGGCATCAGTCCTACGAGCAGTACTTC
>TRBJ2-7|TRBD1|TRBV27|NA
CASMETGFYEQYF
TGTGCCAGCATGGAGACAGGGTTTTACGAGCAGTACTTC
>TRBJ2-4|NA|TRBV13|few
CASKEGLVDIQYF
TGTGCCAGCAAGGAGGGGCTGGTGGACATTCAGTACTTC
>TRBJ1-5|NA|TRBV15|NA
CATSRDRGMGQPQHF
TGTGCCACCAGCAGAGACAGGGGAATGGGTCAGCCCCAGCATTTT
>TRBJ1-1|TRBD1|TRBV7-9|many
CASSTRQGATEAFF
TGTGCCAGCAGCACTCGACAGGGTGCCACTGAAGCTTTCTTT
>TRBJ2-2|NA|TRBV15|many
CATSRIPGRKAGELFF
TGTGCCACCAGCAGGATTCCGGGTCGGAAGGCCGGGGAGCTGTTTTTT
>TRBJ2-7|NA|TRBV4-1|many
CASSQARETYSYEQYF
TGCGCCAGCAGCCAAGCGCGGGAAACCTACTCCTACGAGCAGTACTTC
>TRBJ2-3|TRBD2|TRBV28|many
CASSSILAGPFTDTQYF
TGTGCCAGCAGTTCAATACTAGCGGGACCCTTCACAGATACGCAGTATTTT
>TRBJ1-1|NA|TRBV5-4|few
CASSFVGFEAFF
TGTGCCAGCAGCTTTGTGGGATTTGAAGCTTTCTTT
>TRBJ2-7|TRBD1|TRBV5-6|few
CASSLALAGGFDEQYF
TGTGCCAGCAGCTTGGCGTTGGCAGGGGGTTTCGACGAGCAGTACTTC
>TRBJ2-2|NA|TRBV3-1|NA
CASSHLTKDVALNTGELFF
TGTGCCAGCAGCCACCTGACTAAAGACGTAGCCCTTAACACCGGGGAGCTGTTTTTT
>TRBJ2-7|NA|TRBV9|few
CASSVGTSGFYEQYF
TGTGCCAGCAGCGTAGGGACATCTGGGTTCTACGAGCAGTACTTC
>TRBJ1-1|NA|TRBV27|many
CASSWGGENTEAFF
TGTGCCAGCAGCTGGGGGGGTGAGAACACTGAAGCTTTCTTT
>TRBJ2-1|TRBD2|TRBV12-3/TRBV12-4|many
CASSSTTSGIYNEQFF
TGTGCCAGCAGTTCCACTACTAGCGGGATATACAATGAGCAGTTCTTC
>TRBJ1-1|NA|TRBV5-6|few
CASSLAGMDKNTEAFF
TGTGCCAGCAGCTTGGCCGGAATGGACAAGAACACTGAAGCTTTCTTT
>TRBJ2-1|NA|TRBV27|NA
CASSFRFYNEQFF
TGTGCCAGCAGTTTTAGGTTCTACAATGAGCAGTTCTTC
>TRBJ2-1|TRBD2|TRBV2|NA
CASSETTSGFVGEQFF
TGTGCCAGCAGTGAAACAACTAGCGGGTTCGTTGGTGAGCAGTTCTTC